This T cell receptor (beta chain) was documented in a study of a mutant IDH1 vaccine in newly diagnosed glioma. At the level of the study: Patients were pretreated with radiotherapy, temozolomide, or both, mostly both.

The assay was immunoSEQ multiplex PCR, and TCRdb's table has in-frame clones only and misses some. The table records 75,000 to 100,000 clones, approximately 90% of them present only once. Remarks on this clone: What it binds is not known.

The time point is: baseline, week 1 (first vaccination visit). This sample's treatment: pre-vaccination baseline after standard-of-care therapy. Germline V gene lookup returns CDR1 SGHNT and CDR2 YENEEA. The CDR3 loop spans 15 amino acids. Trimming cost V 5 bases and J 4 bases; bases outside gene matches: 6. Study-wide findings and caveats: Top peripheral T cell clonotype shifts appeared unrelated to pseudoprogression.

The sample here was PBMCs, taken from a glioma patient treated with radiotherapy, temozolomide or both. The TCR sequence derives from a woman aged 45-65 years with glioma. The gene calls are TRBV11-3 and TRBJ2-3, with 10 bases aligning to TRBD1. The CDR3 DNA is TGTGCCAGCAGCCCGGGACAGGGGAGGGCAGATACGCAGTATTTT. This codes for CASSPGQGRADTQYF.